What follows are 32 T cell receptor beta chains derived from one specimen sequenced in a study of graft-versus-host responses after intestinal transplantation. The data were produced by immunoSEQ multiplex PCR, yet TCRdb's version contains in-frame clones alone and is incomplete. Altogether over 45,000 clones are present, roughly 89% being singletons, with the ten largest covering around 1.5%. The sequenced sample was PBMCs, obtained 26 days after transplant. The receptors here all came from a human patient who received an intestinal transplant, so some T cells may come from the graft donor.

The CDR3 here is CASSYQGNGYTF. CDR3 nucleotides: TGTGCCAGCAGTTACCAGGGTAATGGCTACACCTTC. The chain is built from TRBV6-5 and TRBJ1-2, with D perhaps TRBD1 (5 bases). Germline lookup yields CDR1 MNHEY and CDR2 SVGAGI. The CDR3 consists of 12 residues. V shed 2 bases and J shed 6 bases, with 7 bases lying between them.

The rearrangement links TRBV5-8 to TRBJ1-2, with 11 bases lining up with TRBD1. CDR1 is SGHTS and CDR2 is YDEGEE in the germline V gene. The CDR3 spans 16 residues. V gave up 0 bases and J gave up 14 bases; unmatched junction bases: 15. The CDR3 protein is CASSLAPGQGALSVTF. In nucleotides, the CDR3 is TGTGCCAGCAGCTTGGCCCCCGGACAGGGGGCTTTAAGTGTGACCTTC.

The chain uses TRBV10-2 and TRBJ2-7, with D perhaps TRBD2 (5 bases). Germline CDR1 reads WSHSY; CDR2 reads SAAADI. The germline V and J ends were trimmed by 0 bases and 6 bases, with 15 bases remaining between them. This CDR3 contains 15 residues. The CDR3 loop reads CASSESTDTRGEQYF. DNA of the CDR3: TGCGCCAGCAGTGAGTCGACTGACACCCGGGGCGAGCAGTACTTC.

The CDR3 protein is CASSTATVTGELFF. CDR3 nucleotide sequence: TGTGCCAGCAGCACAGCGACAGTCACCGGGGAGCTGTTTTTT. The rearrangement uses TRBV9 and TRBJ2-2; D is perhaps TRBD1 (5 bases). V gave up 4 bases and J gave up 4 bases, with 11 bases separating them. The CDR3 extends over 14 amino acids. Germline V CDR1 and CDR2: SGDLS, YYNGEE.

CDR3 loop: CASSFQGAGETQYF. For the CDR3, the DNA is TGTGCCAGCAGTTTCCAGGGGGCGGGAGAGACCCAGTACTTC. The chain combines TRBV28 with TRBJ2-5, with 8 positions matching TRBD1. V lost 3 bases and J lost 4; bases outside the gene matches: 4. The germline gives CDR1 MDHEN, CDR2 SYDVKM. CDR3 length equals 14 residues.

V gene TRBV29-1 combines with J gene TRBJ1-1; no clear D. V lost 3 bases and J lost 8, with 16 bases in between. Germline V gene data show CDR1 as SQVTM and CDR2 as ANQGSEA. The CDR3 spans 13 residues. The CDR3 nucleotides read TGCAGCGTTGAGAGGATCGGCTGGCCCGAAGCTTTCTTT. Its translation: CSVERIGWPEAFF.

V and J are TRBV4-2 and TRBJ2-5, with 7 bases fitting TRBD1. After removal of 3 bases from V and 5 bases from J, the junction contained 3 bases not matched to a gene. Germline V gene lookup returns CDR1 LGHNA and CDR2 YNFKEQ. This CDR3 is 13 amino acids long. This CDR3 reads CASSQQQGETQYF. The CDR3 DNA is TGTGCCAGCAGCCAGCAACAGGGGGAGACCCAGTACTTC.

The rearrangement links TRBV27 to TRBJ1-2, with TRBD1 as a possible D gene (6 bases). The CDR3 runs to 13 residues. Germline CDR1 and CDR2: MNHEY and SMNVEV (reference sequence). V was clipped by 5 bases and J by 6 bases, with 13 bases between them. CDR3 nucleotides: TGTGCCAGCAGTCCAAACAGGGCCCATGGCTACACCTTC. Amino acids: CASSPNRAHGYTF.

The chain uses TRBV4-1 and TRBJ2-7; the match to TRBD2 covers 10 bases. The CDR3 totals 13 residues. Germline trimming cut 1 base from V and 6 bases from J; bases unmatched to any gene: 0. The germline gives CDR1 MGHRA, CDR2 YSYEKL. The CDR3, as DNA: TGCGCCAGCAGCCAAGTAGCGGGAGGCGAGCAGTACGTC. This encodes CASSQVAGGEQYV.

CDR3 in DNA: TGTGCCAGCAGCTTAGATGGGAGGAACCAAGAGACCCAGTACTTC. It specifies CASSLDGRNQETQYF. The chain has TRBV11-2 and TRBJ2-5, with D tentatively TRBD2 (6 bases). The V gene's germline CDR1 is SGHAT and CDR2 FQNNGV. CDR3 length: 15 amino acids. V was clipped by 0 bases and J by 0 bases, with 8 bases between them.

The V and J genes are TRBV28 and TRBJ2-5; possibly TRBD2 for D (6 bases). The CDR3 sequence is 14 residues long. Trimming shortened V by 10 bases and J by 1 base, and 16 bases separated the two germline ends. CDR1 is MDHEN, CDR2 SYDVKM, per germline. The CDR3 DNA reads as TGTGCCATCTGCAGGGAGGTCGGCCAAGAGACCCAGTACTTC. Translated: CAICREVGQETQYF.

This chain links TRBV28 with TRBJ2-5; TRBD2 matches at 9 bases. V dropped 5 bases and J dropped 5; count of bases not matched to a gene: 3. The CDR3 is 13 amino acids. CDR1 and CDR2 from the germline V gene are MDHEN and SYDVKM. This CDR3 is CASSRSGGETQYF. The CDR3 DNA reads TGTGCCAGCAGTCGAAGCGGGGGGGAGACCCAGTACTTC.

The chain joins TRBV28 to TRBJ2-7, with 9 bases that match TRBD1. Looked up from germline, CDR1 is MDHEN and CDR2 is SYDVKM. The CDR3 is 17 residues long. The trim removed 5 bases at V and 4 bases at J, leaving 15 bases unmatched. CDR3 DNA sequence: TGTGCCAGCAGTACGGACAGGGGCCAAGGGCCCCCTTACGAGCAGTACTTC. This translates into CASSTDRGQGPPYEQYF.

Turning to this clone: The junction departs from the called germline gene at one end, perhaps through a read error. V and J are TRBV7-7 and TRBJ1-2, with TRBD1 matching 9 bases. Per the germline V gene, CDR1 is SSHAT and CDR2 is FNYEAQ (reference sequence). This CDR3 spans 16 amino acids. CDR3 amino acids: CASSLGGQGSNYGYTF. The CDR3 bases are TGTGCTAGCAGCTTAGGGGGACAGGGATCTAACTATGGCTACACCTTC. Variable domain in full (rest from reference TRBV7-7 and TRBJ1-2): GAGVSQSPRYKVTKRGQDVTLRCDPISSHATLYWYQQALGQGPEFLTYFNYEAQPDKSGLPSDRFSAERPEGSISTLTIQRTEQRDSAMYRCASSLGGQGSNYGYTFGSGTRLTVV.

V and J are TRBV7-9 and TRBJ2-7; 9 nucleotides match TRBD1. The CDR3 covers 17 residues. The V gene end was trimmed by 5 bases and the J gene end by 0 bases; junction bases not matched to a gene: 11. Germline V lookup: CDR1 SEHNR, CDR2 FQNEAQ (reference sequence). The CDR3, as DNA: TGTGCCAGCAGCCTCACAGGGGGCGCCTATTACTCCTACGAGCAGTACTTC. Residues: CASSLTGGAYYSYEQYF. Looking up the rest from reference TRBV7-9 and TRBJ2-7 gives the full variable domain: DTGVSQNPRHKITKRGQNVTFRCDPISEHNRLYWYRQTLGQGPEFLTYFQNEAQLEKSRLLSDRFSAERPKGSFSTLEIQRTEQGDSAMYLCASSLTGGAYYSYEQYFGPGTRLTVT.

The rearrangement uses TRBV27 and TRBJ2-5; a possible D gene is TRBD2 (5 bases). Germline lookup yields CDR1 MNHEY and CDR2 SMNVEV (reference sequence). The CDR3 is 11 amino acids. V lost 5 bases and J lost 7, with 8 bases in between. The CDR3 DNA reads as TGTGCCAGCAGTGTGGGGAGGACCCAGTACTTC. Its protein product is CASSVGRTQYF.

For the CDR3, the DNA is TGTGCCAGCAAAGGGGCAGGATCGTTTGGCTACACCTTC. Encoded protein: CASKGAGSFGYTF. V usage is TRBV28 and J usage is TRBJ1-2, with D possibly being TRBD1 (5 bases). There are 13 residues in the CDR3. From germline, CDR1 is MDHEN and CDR2 SYDVKM. V lost 7 bases and J lost 7, with 16 bases in between.

The chain links TRBV19 to TRBJ2-5; D gene ambiguous. This CDR3 region has 15 residues. V lost 3 bases, J lost 3 bases, and 14 bases lay in between. In germline, CDR1 is LNHDA, CDR2 SQIVND (reference sequence). The CDR3 spells CASSIASGLKETQYF. The DNA of the CDR3 is TGTGCCAGTAGTATTGCCTCCGGGTTAAAAGAGACCCAGTACTTC.

The chain carries TRBV29-1 and TRBJ2-5, with D possibly matching TRBD1 (6 bases). V was trimmed by 6 bases and J by 4 bases, leaving 18 bases between them. The germline V gene has CDR1 SQVTM and CDR2 ANQGSEA. The CDR3 sequence is 14 residues long. DNA for the CDR3: TGCAGCGTCGGTTTTCACAGGGAACTAGAGACCCAGTACTTC. Translated: CSVGFHRELETQYF.

The J gene is TRBJ1-4, the V gene TRBV28, with a possible D match to TRBD1 (5 bases). Trimming took off 6 bases at V and 6 bases at J, with 23 bases between the two ends. Germline V gene lookup returns CDR1 MDHEN and CDR2 SYDVKM. The CDR3 consists of 17 residues. The CDR3 DNA sequence: TGTGCCAGCAGCCACCTGATGGACGGCGCGGGGGATGAAAAACTGTTTTTT. As protein: CASSHLMDGAGDEKLFF.

The chain couples TRBV28 to TRBJ2-7, with D possibly being TRBD1 (5 bases). Germline values: CDR1 MDHEN, CDR2 SYDVKM. V dropped 8 bases and J dropped 1 base, with 9 bases sitting between them. This CDR3 has 12 residues. CDR3 sequence reads: CASSAGSYEQYV. CDR3 coding DNA: TGTGCCAGCTCTGCAGGGTCCTACGAGCAGTACGTC.

This clone was picked up a small number of times. CDR3 sequence reads: CASSLPGEKLFF. The CDR3 region has the DNA TGTGCCAGCAGCTTACCGGGTGAAAAACTGTTTTTT. V gene TRBV5-6 combines with J gene TRBJ1-4; D call uncertain. Germline assignment: CDR1 SGHDT and CDR2 YYEEEE. The CDR3 totals 12 residues. Deletions cut 2 bases from V and 7 bases from J, with 6 bases between. Full variable domain (rest looked up from reference TRBV5-6 and TRBJ1-4): DAGVTQSPTHLIKTRGQQVTLRCSPKSGHDTVSWYQQALGQGPQFIFQYYEEEERQRGNFPDRFSGHQFPNYSSELNVNALLLGDSALYLCASSLPGEKLFFGSGTQLSVL.

The chain uses TRBV2 and TRBJ1-2; 10 bases are a match to TRBD1. Trimming cost V 6 bases and J 2 bases; bases outside gene matches: 0. The CDR3 is 13 amino acids. Germline-derived CDR1 and CDR2 are SNHLY and FYNNEI. The CDR3 sequence is CASRGQGNYGYTF. CDR3 DNA sequence: TGTGCCAGCAGGGGACAGGGGAACTATGGCTACACCTTC.

The J gene is TRBJ2-1, the V gene TRBV30; TRBD2 might be the D (5 bases). Germline V gives CDR1 GTSNPN, CDR2 SVGIG (reference sequence). CDR3 length equals 14 residues. The V and J ends lost 1 base and 4 bases respectively, with 11 bases between them. Written as DNA, the CDR3 is TGTGCCTGGAGTGAAGGTAGCGTGTACAATGAGCAGTTCTTC. This translates into CAWSEGSVYNEQFF.

This sequence joins TRBV5-6 and TRBJ2-2; 9 nucleotides align to TRBD2. The CDR3 consists of 16 residues. V lost 4 bases and J lost 2; bases outside the gene matches: 6. The V gene's germline CDR1 is SGHDT and CDR2 YYEEEE. DNA for the CDR3: TGTGCCAGCAGCGTAGAGCGGGGGGCCAACACCGGGGAGCTGTTTTTT. This encodes CASSVERGANTGELFF. The full variable domain, its missing parts supplied by reference TRBV5-6 and TRBJ2-2, is DAGVTQSPTHLIKTRGQQVTLRCSPKSGHDTVSWYQQALGQGPQFIFQYYEEEERQRGNFPDRFSGHQFPNYSSELNVNALLLGDSALYLCASSVERGANTGELFFGEGSRLTVL.

The chain links TRBV7-9 to TRBJ2-5; 7 bases are shared with TRBD1. The V and J ends lost 1 base and 5 bases, in that order; junction bases with no gene match: 1. The CDR3 covers 13 residues. The V gene's germline CDR1 is SEHNR and CDR2 FQNEAQ (reference sequence). CDR3 nucleotides: TGTGCCAGCAGCTTAGAAGGGGGCGAGACCCAGTACTTC. Translation: CASSLEGGETQYF.

V usage is TRBV9 and J usage is TRBJ2-3; D possibly corresponds to TRBD1 (6 bases). Looked up from germline, CDR1 is SGDLS and CDR2 is YYNGEE. This CDR3 region has 15 residues. V lost 3 bases, J lost 0 bases, and 11 bases lay in between. The CDR3 reads CASSATTGSTDTQYF. CDR3 bases: TGTGCCAGCAGCGCGACGACAGGCAGCACAGATACGCAGTATTTT.

The chain combines TRBV5-4 with TRBJ1-6; 11 bases line up with TRBD1. The CDR3 is made up of 15 amino acids. V trimming: 4 bases; J trimming: 8 bases; junction bases outside the gene matches: 5. Germline CDR1 is SGHNT and CDR2 is YYREEE (reference sequence). Written as DNA, the CDR3 is TGTGCCAGCAGCAACTCGGGACAGGGGGATTCACCCCTCCACTTT. The encoded protein is CASSNSGQGDSPLHF.

The chain employs TRBV2 and TRBJ2-1, with 8 bases identical to TRBD1. The CDR3 length is 14 residues. V was pared by 4 bases and J by 5 bases, with 4 bases of the junction left unmatched. Germline CDR1 and CDR2: SNHLY and FYNNEI. The CDR3 DNA reads TGTGCCAGCAGTGGGGACAGGATAAACAATGAGCAGTTCTTC. The encoded protein is CASSGDRINNEQFF.

The chain joins TRBV27 to TRBJ2-1; 11 nucleotides agree with TRBD1. The germline CDR1 and CDR2 sequences are MNHEY and SMNVEV (reference sequence). The CDR3 covers 15 residues. The J segment lost 6 bases and the V segment lost 6 bases, leaving 7 bases of the junction unmatched. For the CDR3, the DNA is TGTGCCAGCAGCCAAGGGACAGGGGGAGCCAATGAGCAGTTCTTC. Protein product: CASSQGTGGANEQFF.

This clone was counted between two and nine times. The V and J genes are TRBV28 and TRBJ2-1; TRBD1 might be the D (6 bases). The CDR3 contains 14 residues. V gave up 6 bases and J gave up 4 bases, with 13 bases separating them. Germline values: CDR1 MDHEN, CDR2 SYDVKM. The CDR3, as DNA: TGTGCCAGCAGGGGGACATCTAATTACAATGAGCAGTTCTTC. Amino acid sequence: CASRGTSNYNEQFF.

The rearrangement joins TRBV7-3 to TRBJ2-2, with D maybe TRBD2 (5 bases). The germline V gene has CDR1 SGHTA and CDR2 FQGTGA. The CDR3 loop spans 16 amino acids. Trimming took off 2 bases at V and 2 bases at J, with 12 bases between the two ends. This CDR3 is CASSLYPSQNTGELFF. DNA for the CDR3: TGTGCCAGCAGCTTATATCCTAGCCAAAACACCGGGGAGCTGTTTTTT.